The sequence of this T cell receptor (beta chain) was determined in a study of cytomegalovirus exposure and HLA in healthy donors. Primers for the PCR totalled 60 Vbeta and 13 Jbeta. The repertoire was sequenced with immunoSEQ multiplex PCR; TCRdb's copy has only in-frame clones and lacks some. The data hold approximately 100,000 clones, with 76% observed a single time. V lost 2 bases to trimming and J lost 1 base; unmatched junction nucleotides: 5. This CDR3 spans 16 amino acids. CDR1 and CDR2 (germline): MNHNS, SASEGT. The genes are TRBV6-1 and TRBJ1-5; TRBD1 agrees at 7 bases. The TCR sequence derives from a woman aged 18-35 years in good health and CMV-seropositive. Sequenced input: PBMCs. The CDR3 region has the DNA TGTGCCAGCAGTGAATGGACAGGAGAGAGCAATCAGCCCCAGCATTTT. Encoded protein: CASSEWTGESNQPQHF.